The source of this T cell receptor (beta chain) is a study of monozygotic twins with cystic fibrosis. Study-level points and caveats: Unrelated CF individuals shared fewer identical clonotypes than monozygotic CF twins. In this small cohort, shared CDR3 numbers showed no association with age, concordance or disease severity. Co-twins had the most similar V usage for 13 of 16 pairs, J for 8. Median Simpson clonality of approximately 0.009 suggested naive T cells predominated.

This table comes from immunoSEQ multiplex PCR, and its TCRdb copy is limited to in-frame clones, with some not included. Here the sample spans over 15,000 clones, 90% to 97% being singletons. With regard to this clone: The antigen is not known.

The germline V and J ends were trimmed by 0 bases and 2 bases, with 14 bases remaining between them. Germline V gene data show CDR1 as PRHDT and CDR2 as FYEKMQ (reference sequence). The CDR3 sequence is 17 residues long. The receptor was isolated from a girl aged 2 to 9 with cystic fibrosis. The sample was blood. This chain links TRBV13 with TRBJ1-5; D might be TRBD1 (5 bases). CDR3 nucleotide sequence: TGTGCCAGCAGCTTAGGCCGAGACAGCGTCGGCAATCAGCCCCAGCATTTT. Translation gives CASSLGRDSVGNQPQHF.